The entry below gives a single TCR beta chain sequence along with its context. This CDR3 has 20 residues. V lost 1 base to trimming and J lost 0 bases, with 24 bases between them. Germline CDR1 SGHVS, CDR2 FNYEAQ. Study processing details: Nucleated cell counts were estimated from reference gene primer amplification. Assay: immunoSEQ multiplex PCR; the TCRdb copy retains only in-frame clones and omits some. V and J calls plus clone size are reproduced from that table; the DNA served to infer D and trimming. Of approximately 70,000 clones in the sample, roughly 82% were seen once. The data originate from a study of blood T cell repertoires in COVID-19. At the level of the study: COVID-19 samples, acute and convalescent, were from the United States, Italy and Spain. Sources were T cells, B-cell-depleted T cells, or PBMCs; the material itself was cDNA or gDNA.

This sequence joins TRBV7-6 and TRBJ1-1; D may be TRBD1 (6 bases). The TCR originated in a woman older than 75 with acute or convalescent COVID-19. The sample comprised peripheral blood. CDR3 amino acids: CASSLVVGGLNFGMNTEAFF. CDR3 nucleotide sequence: TGTGCCAGCAGCTTAGTAGTGGGGGGGCTTAACTTCGGAATGAACACTGAAGCTTTCTTT.